These T cell receptor beta chains were read from a single sample in a study of T cell responses to AZD1222 COVID-19 vaccine. The assay was immunoSEQ multiplex PCR, and TCRdb's table has in-frame clones only and misses some. Of 75,000 to 100,000 clones in the sample, more than 75% are singletons; the top ten hold less than 15%. The sequencing here drew on peripheral blood, taken on day 0 of AZD1222 vaccination. All receptors come from an adult in good health. Both conserved end residues are part of each CDR3. D genes are given only for firm matches. Rows give clone size only sometimes, using once, few, many, or a class for an expanded clone.

>NA|TRBV2|TRBJ1-4|NA
CASSADSRGKLFF
TGTGCCAGCAGTGCCGACAGCCGGGGAAAACTGTTTTTT
>once|TRBV2|TRBJ1-3|NA
CASSPQLGSSGNTIYF
TGTGCCAGCAGCCCCCAGCTGGGGAGCTCTGGAAACACCATATATTTT
>NA|TRBV3-1/TRBV3-2|TRBJ2-7|NA
CASSYYYEQYF
TGTGCCAGCAGCTATTACTACGAGCAGTACTTC
>NA|TRBV28|TRBJ2-6|NA
CASSLDSGANVLTF
TGTGCCAGCAGTCTCGACTCTGGGGCCAACGTCCTGACTTTC
>NA|TRBV2|TRBJ1-2|NA
CASSGDLDGYTF
TGTGCCAGCAGTGGGGACCTCGATGGCTACACCTTC
>once|TRBV5-1|TRBJ1-2|NA
CASSSTGPHYGYTF
TGCGCCAGCAGCTCCACCGGGCCGCACTATGGCTACACCTTC
>NA|TRBV7-2|TRBJ1-2|TRBD1
CASSLDPGGGYGYTF
TGTGCCAGCAGCTTAGATCCAGGGGGTGGCTATGGCTACACCTTC
>NA|TRBV11-3|TRBJ2-1|TRBD2
CASSLDPGLAEEEQFF
TGTGCCAGCAGCTTAGACCCTGGACTAGCGGAGGAGGAGCAGTTCTTC
>NA|TRBV18|TRBJ1-6|NA
CASSLRVDSPLHF
TGTGCCAGCTCACTAAGAGTAGATTCACCCCTCCACTTT
>NA|TRBV15|TRBJ1-4|NA
CATSRDIGNEKLFF
TGTGCCACCAGCAGGGACATTGGAAATGAAAAACTGTTTTTT
>NA|TRBV15|TRBJ2-3|NA
CATSRDRGPDTQYF
TGTGCCACCAGCAGAGATCGGGGCCCAGATACGCAGTATTTT
>NA|TRBV6-6|TRBJ1-4|NA
CASINGGGNEKLFF
TGTGCCAGCATCAACGGGGGGGGTAATGAAAAACTGTTTTTT
>NA|TRBV5-1|TRBJ2-5|NA
CASSLYRETQYF
TGCGCCAGCAGCTTGTATCGGGAGACCCAGTACTTC
>NA|TRBV27|TRBJ1-1|TRBD1
CASSVSHRGLSEAFF
TGTGCCAGCAGTGTGTCTCACAGGGGGCTCTCTGAAGCTTTCTTT
>NA|TRBV12-3/TRBV12-4|TRBJ1-2|TRBD1
CASSPTGGFGYTF
TGTGCCAGCAGCCCCACAGGGGGCTTTGGCTACACCTTC
>NA|TRBV27|TRBJ2-2|TRBD1
CASSFRGTGVGELFF
TGTGCCAGCAGTTTTCGGGGGACAGGGGTCGGGGAGCTGTTTTTT
>NA|TRBV15|TRBJ2-7|NA
CATSILAGEQYF
TGTGCCACCAGCATTCTGGCGGGAGAGCAGTACTTC
>once|TRBV21-1|TRBJ1-5|NA
CASSIPMGTPQPQHF
TGTGCCAGCAGCATTCCTATGGGGACTCCCCAGCCCCAGCATTTT
>NA|TRBV5-4|TRBJ1-2|NA
CASSLSGLANYGYTF
TGTGCCAGCAGCTTGTCAGGGTTAGCTAACTATGGCTACACCTTC
>NA|TRBV7-9|TRBJ1-1|TRBD1
CASSFPIGTENTEAFF
TGTGCCAGCAGTTTCCCGATAGGGACAGAGAACACTGAAGCTTTCTTT
>once|TRBV9|TRBJ1-6|TRBD1
CASSVEGQGGVSPLHF
TGTGCCAGCAGCGTAGAGGGTCAGGGGGGAGTTTCACCCCTCCACTTT
>NA|TRBV9|TRBJ2-3|TRBD1
CASSFGQAQYF
TGTGCCAGCAGCTTCGGACAGGCGCAGTATTTT
>NA|TRBV5-4|TRBJ2-1|NA
CASSAQGGASYNEQFF
TGTGCCAGCAGCGCCCAAGGGGGGGCCTCCTACAATGAGCAGTTCTTC
>NA|TRBV24-1|TRBJ2-5|TRBD2
CATSDLGREVETQYF
TGTGCCACCAGTGATTTAGGACGGGAGGTGGAGACCCAGTACTTC
>NA|TRBV9|TRBJ1-1|NA
CASSAQGYNTEAFF
TGTGCCAGCAGCGCGCAGGGGTATAACACTGAAGCTTTCTTT
>NA|TRBV12-3/TRBV12-4|TRBJ1-2|NA
CASSAPLWYGYTF
TGTGCCAGCAGCGCCCCCCTGTGGTATGGCTACACCTTC
>NA|TRBV28|TRBJ1-2|NA
CASSAPGSLRGYTF
TGTGCCAGCAGCGCCCCAGGGTCCCTTCGGGGCTACACCTTC